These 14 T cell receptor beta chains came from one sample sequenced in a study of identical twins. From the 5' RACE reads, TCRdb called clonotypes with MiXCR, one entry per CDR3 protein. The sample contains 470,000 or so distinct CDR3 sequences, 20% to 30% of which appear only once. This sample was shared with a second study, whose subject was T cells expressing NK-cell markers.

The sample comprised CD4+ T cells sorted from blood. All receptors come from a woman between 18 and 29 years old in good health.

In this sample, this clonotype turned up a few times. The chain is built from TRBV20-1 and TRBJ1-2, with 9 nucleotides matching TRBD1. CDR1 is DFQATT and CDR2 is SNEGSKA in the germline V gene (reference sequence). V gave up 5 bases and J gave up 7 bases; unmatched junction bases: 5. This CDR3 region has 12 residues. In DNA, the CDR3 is TGCAGTGCTGGGACAGGGACTAGTGGCTACACCTTC. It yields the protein CSAGTGTSGYTF.

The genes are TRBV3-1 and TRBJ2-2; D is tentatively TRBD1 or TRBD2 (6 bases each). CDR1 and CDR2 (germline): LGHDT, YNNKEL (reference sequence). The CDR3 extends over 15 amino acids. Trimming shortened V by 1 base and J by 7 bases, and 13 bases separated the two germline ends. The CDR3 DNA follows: TGTGCCAGCAGCCAAGTTCGGGGGCGAAGCGGGGAGCTGTTTTTT. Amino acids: CASSQVRGRSGELFF.

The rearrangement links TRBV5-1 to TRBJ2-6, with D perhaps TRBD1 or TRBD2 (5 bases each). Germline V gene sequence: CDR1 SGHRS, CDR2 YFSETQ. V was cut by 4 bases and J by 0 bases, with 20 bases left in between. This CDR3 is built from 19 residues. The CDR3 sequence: CASSPPLSLGTSGANVLTF. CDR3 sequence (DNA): TGCGCCAGCAGCCCGCCCCTGTCGCTGGGGACCTCTGGGGCCAACGTCCTGACTTTC. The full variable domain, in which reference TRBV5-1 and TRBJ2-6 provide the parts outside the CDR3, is KAGVTQTPRYLIKTRGQQVTLSCSPISGHRSVSWYQQTPGQGLQFLFEYFSETQRNKGNFPGRFSGRQFSNSRSEMNVSTLELGDSALYLCASSPPLSLGTSGANVLTFGAGSRLTVL.

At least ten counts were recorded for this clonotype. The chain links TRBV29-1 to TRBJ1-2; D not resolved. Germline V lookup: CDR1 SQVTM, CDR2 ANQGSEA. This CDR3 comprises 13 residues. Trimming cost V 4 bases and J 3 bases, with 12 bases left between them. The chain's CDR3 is CSVGFGYDYGYTF. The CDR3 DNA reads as TGCAGCGTTGGTTTTGGGTATGACTATGGCTACACCTTC.

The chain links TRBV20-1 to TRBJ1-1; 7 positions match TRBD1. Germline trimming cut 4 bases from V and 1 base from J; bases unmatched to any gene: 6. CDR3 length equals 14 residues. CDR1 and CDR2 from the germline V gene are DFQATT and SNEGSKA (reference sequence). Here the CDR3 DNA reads TGCAGTGCTAAGGAGGGGGCAGGGAACACTGAAGCTTTCTTT. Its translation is CSAKEGAGNTEAFF.

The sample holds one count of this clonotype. CDR3: CASSVDRDRWNEQFF. In nucleotides, the CDR3 is TGTGCCAGCAGCGTCGACAGGGACAGATGGAATGAGCAGTTCTTC. The chain employs TRBV7-9 and TRBJ2-1; 7 bases agree with TRBD1. CDR1 is SEHNR, CDR2 FQNEAQ, per germline (reference sequence). The CDR3 has 15 amino acids. Losses at the gene ends were 5 bases for V and 7 bases for J; bases not matched to a gene: 11. The full variable domain, in which reference TRBV7-9 and TRBJ2-1 provide the parts outside the CDR3, is DTGVSQNPRHKITKRGQNVTFRCDPISEHNRLYWYRQTLGQGPEFLTYFQNEAQLEKSRLLSDRFSAERPKGSFSTLEIQRTEQGDSAMYLCASSVDRDRWNEQFFGPGTRLTVL.

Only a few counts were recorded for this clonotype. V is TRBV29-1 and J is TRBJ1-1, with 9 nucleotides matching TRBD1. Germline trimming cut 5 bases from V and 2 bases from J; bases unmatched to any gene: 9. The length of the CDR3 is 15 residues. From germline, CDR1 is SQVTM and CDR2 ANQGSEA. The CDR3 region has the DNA TGCAGCGTTAAACAGGGGGCCGGAGTTAACACTGAAGCTTTCTTT. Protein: CSVKQGAGVNTEAFF.

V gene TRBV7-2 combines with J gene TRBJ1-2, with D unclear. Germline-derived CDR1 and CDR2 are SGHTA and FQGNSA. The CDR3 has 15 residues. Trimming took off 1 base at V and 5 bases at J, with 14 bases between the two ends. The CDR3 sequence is CASSLVVGRIYGYTF. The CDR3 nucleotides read TGTGCCAGCAGCTTAGTGGTGGGCAGAATATATGGCTACACCTTC.

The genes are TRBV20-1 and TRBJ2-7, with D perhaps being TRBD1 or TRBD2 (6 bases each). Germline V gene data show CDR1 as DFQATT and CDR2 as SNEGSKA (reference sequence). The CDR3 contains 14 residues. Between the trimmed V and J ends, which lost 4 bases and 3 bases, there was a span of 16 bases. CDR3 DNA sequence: TGCAGTGCTAACCTACCTGGGGGGCACTACGAGCAGTACTTC. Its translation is CSANLPGGHYEQYF.

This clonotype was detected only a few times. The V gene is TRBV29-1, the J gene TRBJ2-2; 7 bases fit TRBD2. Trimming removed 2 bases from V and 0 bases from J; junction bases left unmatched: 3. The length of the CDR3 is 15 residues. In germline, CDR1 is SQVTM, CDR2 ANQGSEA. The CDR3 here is CSVERLAANTGELFF. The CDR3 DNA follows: TGCAGCGTTGAACGCCTAGCGGCGAACACCGGGGAGCTGTTTTTT.

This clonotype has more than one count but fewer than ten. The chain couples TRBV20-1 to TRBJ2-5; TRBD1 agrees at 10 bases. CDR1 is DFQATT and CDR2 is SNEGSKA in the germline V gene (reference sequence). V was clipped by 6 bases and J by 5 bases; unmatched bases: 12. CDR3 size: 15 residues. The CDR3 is CSATAGTGDLETQYF. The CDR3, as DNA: TGCAGTGCCACCGCCGGGACAGGGGATTTGGAGACCCAGTACTTC.

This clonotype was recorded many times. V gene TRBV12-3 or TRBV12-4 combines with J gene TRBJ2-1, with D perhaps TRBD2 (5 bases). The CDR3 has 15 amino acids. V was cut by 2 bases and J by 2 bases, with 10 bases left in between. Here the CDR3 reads CASSLRRPAYNEQFF. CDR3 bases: TGTGCCAGCAGTTTAAGGAGGCCCGCCTACAATGAGCAGTTCTTC.

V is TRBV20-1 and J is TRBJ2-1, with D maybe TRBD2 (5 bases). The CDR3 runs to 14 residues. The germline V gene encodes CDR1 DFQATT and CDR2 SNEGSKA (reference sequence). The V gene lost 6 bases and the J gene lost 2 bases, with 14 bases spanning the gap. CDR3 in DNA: TGCAGTGCGAGGAGCGGCGAACCCTACAATGAGCAGTTCTTC. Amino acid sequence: CSARSGEPYNEQFF.

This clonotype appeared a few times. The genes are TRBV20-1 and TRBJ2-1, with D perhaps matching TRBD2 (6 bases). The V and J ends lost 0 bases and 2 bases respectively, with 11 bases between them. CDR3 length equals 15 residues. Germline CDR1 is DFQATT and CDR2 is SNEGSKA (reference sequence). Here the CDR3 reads CSAREIGTPYNEQFF. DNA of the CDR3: TGCAGTGCTAGAGAGATCGGGACTCCCTACAATGAGCAGTTCTTC.